These 16 T cell receptor beta chains share one sample of origin, sequenced in a study of blood T cell repertoires in COVID-19 (dated by TCRdb to 2018 to 2021). Libraries were prepared through the immunoSEQ multiplex PCR assay. TCRdb's version of the immuneACCESS table is confined to in-frame rearrangements and falls short of the full clone set. An unresolved V gene accounts for under half of the shortfall where checked; the remainder is of unknown origin. Within this sample are about 440,000 clones, with about nine tenths of them counted one time only. Of the sample, about 0.57% is held by the ten largest clones. The sequenced sample was PBMCs or T cells enriched from blood (not recorded which). The receptors were gathered from a man between 18 and 29 years old who had recovered from COVID-19.

The gene calls are TRBV4-1 and TRBJ2-7, with 10 bases that match TRBD1. V gave up 6 bases and J gave up 5 bases; unmatched junction bases: 10. From germline, CDR1 is MGHRA and CDR2 YSYEKL. The CDR3 has 15 amino acids. CDR3: CASRRTPGQGNEQYF. As DNA, the CDR3 is TGCGCCAGCAGACGAACTCCGGGACAGGGGAACGAGCAGTACTTC.

This chain uses TRBV18 with TRBJ1-2; D is perhaps TRBD1 (6 bases). The V and J ends lost 2 bases and 2 bases respectively, with 9 bases between them. Germline CDR1 KGHSH, CDR2 LQKENI. CDR3 length: 14 amino acids. In nucleotides, the CDR3 is TGTGCCAGCTCACCAGTAGGACAGAACTATGGCTACACCTTC. Amino acids: CASSPVGQNYGYTF.

This chain joins TRBV6-4 and TRBJ1-3; D remains unclear. The ends were cut back, 0 bases at V and 2 bases at J, with 8 bases in the middle. Germline V CDR1 and CDR2: MRHNA, SNTAGT. The CDR3 sequence is 15 residues long. The CDR3 nucleotides are TGTGCCAGCAGTGACTCCGACAACACTGGAAACACCATATATTTT. Amino acids: CASSDSDNTGNTIYF.

The CDR3 sequence is CASSIRGRTNTEAFF. The CDR3, as DNA: TGTGCCAGTAGTATTAGGGGCAGGACGAACACTGAAGCTTTCTTT. V is TRBV19 and J is TRBJ1-1; maybe TRBD1 (5 bases). V was pared by 3 bases and J by 1 base, with 12 bases between. The CDR3 is 15 amino acids. The germline gives CDR1 LNHDA, CDR2 SQIVND (reference sequence).

This chain links TRBV6-1 with TRBJ1-4; unclear D gene. This CDR3 is 14 amino acids long. Between the trimmed V and J ends, which lost 1 base and 8 bases, there was a span of 11 bases. Germline CDR1 is MNHNS and CDR2 is SASEGT. In DNA form, the CDR3 reads TGTGCCAGCAGTGAAGGGGCTGCGCTGGAAAAACTGTTTTTT. Protein sequence: CASSEGAALEKLFF.

This chain connects TRBV28 to TRBJ2-7; the D gene is possibly TRBD2 (6 bases). V dropped 7 bases and J dropped 3 bases, with 13 bases sitting between them. This CDR3 comprises 13 residues. Germline V gene sequence: CDR1 MDHEN, CDR2 SYDVKM. Here the CDR3 reads CASNSGTFYEQYF. Written as DNA, the CDR3 is TGTGCCAGCAACTCCGGGACTTTCTACGAGCAGTACTTC.

This chain uses TRBV19 with TRBJ2-2, with 13 bases identical to TRBD2. Germline trimming cut 5 bases from V and 9 bases from J; bases unmatched to any gene: 6. The CDR3 spans 15 residues. CDR1 is LNHDA, CDR2 SQIVND, per germline (reference sequence). The CDR3 DNA reads as TGTGCCAGTAGTCGACTAGCGGGAGGTGGTTGGGAGCTGTTTTTT. This codes for CASSRLAGGGWELFF.

The chain employs TRBV5-1 and TRBJ1-3; 7 positions agree with TRBD1. The germline V gene has CDR1 SGHRS and CDR2 YFSETQ. The CDR3 loop spans 15 amino acids. The V and J ends lost 5 bases and 3 bases, in that order; junction bases with no gene match: 8. The DNA for the CDR3 is TGCGCCAGCAGAGGGAACACAGGGGATGGAAACACCATATATTTT. It translates to CASRGNTGDGNTIYF.

The chain employs TRBV28 and TRBJ1-1; D gene ambiguous. Germline CDR1 MDHEN, CDR2 SYDVKM. The CDR3 sequence is 12 residues long. V lost 5 bases and J lost 7, with 11 bases in between. CDR3 in DNA: TGTGCCAGCAGTCTCTCAGAGGGTGAAGCTTTCTTT. The encoded protein is CASSLSEGEAFF.

The rearrangement joins TRBV2 to TRBJ1-5; tentative D call: TRBD1 (6 bases). The germline V and J ends were trimmed by 2 bases and 7 bases, with 9 bases remaining between them. Germline CDR1 reads SNHLY; CDR2 reads FYNNEI. The length of the CDR3 is 13 residues. CDR3 bases: TGTGCCAGCAGTGAAACAGGGATCCAGCCCCAGCATTTT. It translates to CASSETGIQPQHF.

The gene calls are TRBV9 and TRBJ1-1; TRBD1 agrees at 7 bases. Germline CDR1 reads SGDLS; CDR2 reads YYNGEE. Trimming removed 2 bases from V and 7 bases from J; junction bases left unmatched: 5. The CDR3 runs to 13 residues. The CDR3 DNA follows: TGTGCCAGCAGCGTCGACAGGGCCGGTGAAGCTTTCTTT. The encoded protein is CASSVDRAGEAFF.

The V call is TRBV5-5, the J call TRBJ2-5; 7 bases are a match to TRBD1. The CDR3 contains 14 residues. Losses at the gene ends were 4 bases for V and 5 bases for J; bases not matched to a gene: 8. The germline V gene has CDR1 SGHKS and CDR2 YYEKEE (reference sequence). As DNA, the CDR3 is TGTGCCAGCAGCGGGCGGGCAGGGGGTGAGACCCAGTACTTC. Amino acid sequence: CASSGRAGGETQYF.

The chain uses TRBV5-6 and TRBJ2-4, with a possible D match to TRBD1 (6 bases). Looked up from germline, CDR1 is SGHDT and CDR2 is YYEEEE. The CDR3 spans 14 residues. Between the trimmed V and J ends, which lost 4 bases and 0 bases, there was a span of 8 bases. The CDR3 protein is CASSRTVAKNIQYF. DNA for the CDR3: TGTGCCAGCAGCCGGACAGTAGCCAAAAACATTCAGTACTTC. The full variable domain, its missing parts supplied by reference TRBV5-6 and TRBJ2-4, is DAGVTQSPTHLIKTRGQQVTLRCSPKSGHDTVSWYQQALGQGPQFIFQYYEEEERQRGNFPDRFSGHQFPNYSSELNVNALLLGDSALYLCASSRTVAKNIQYFGAGTRLSVL.

The rearrangement uses TRBV10-3 and TRBJ1-3; 7 bases line up with TRBD1. J lost 2 bases, V lost 4 bases, and 11 bases had no gene match. The CDR3 runs to 17 residues. CDR1 is ENHRY and CDR2 is SYGVKD in the germline V gene. CDR3 loop: CAISGQTGETAGNTIYF. CDR3 bases: TGTGCCATCAGTGGGCAAACAGGGGAAACTGCTGGAAACACCATATATTTT.

In this sample, this clone turned up once. This chain links TRBV9 with TRBJ1-1; TRBD1 agrees at 10 bases. The CDR3 covers 18 residues. V gave up 3 bases and J gave up 4 bases; unmatched junction bases: 15. The germline V gene has CDR1 SGDLS and CDR2 YYNGEE. The CDR3: CASSEGPGQGPWGTEAFF. DNA of the CDR3: TGTGCCAGCAGCGAGGGGCCGGGACAGGGGCCATGGGGCACTGAAGCTTTCTTT.

The V and J genes are TRBV5-6 and TRBJ2-5, with TRBD2 matching 8 bases. This CDR3 comprises 14 residues. The V segment lost 0 bases and the J segment 4 bases; nucleotides outside the gene matches: 2. Germline CDR1 and CDR2: SGHDT and YYEEEE. DNA of the CDR3: TGTGCCAGCAGCTTGGTCAGCGGGGGAGAGACCCAGTACTTC. Protein product: CASSLVSGGETQYF.